The 14 T cell receptor beta chains reported below all come from one sample, sequenced in a study of CD8 T cells in ankylosing spondylitis. Findings of the study overall: About 8 highly homologous variants made up a TCR beta motif that seemed to typify ankylosing spondylitis blood.

Antigens for these TCRs are unknown. TCRdb used MiXCR to reprocess the 5' RACE reads, holding one entry per CDR3 protein. The sample carries fewer than 750,000 distinct CDR3 sequences, 15% to 20% recorded once. Sequenced: blood, either unsorted or a sorted T cell fraction (not recorded which). The receptors stem from a male donor with ankylosing spondylitis.

The rearrangement links TRBV19 to TRBJ1-1; perhaps TRBD1 as D (5 bases). The CDR3 totals 13 residues. Germline V CDR1 and CDR2: LNHDA, SQIVND (reference sequence). Trimming cost V 7 bases and J 1 base, with 10 bases left between them. CDR3 nucleotide sequence: TGTGCCAGTACGTGGGGCGAGAACACTGAAGCTTTCTTT. Amino acid sequence: CASTWGENTEAFF.

The rearrangement joins TRBV29-1 to TRBJ1-2, with D hard to call. The CDR3 consists of 12 residues. Germline CDR1 and CDR2: SQVTM and ANQGSEA. Trimming took off 2 bases at V and 3 bases at J, with 7 bases between the two ends. The CDR3 DNA reads TGCAGCGTTGAACAGGATTACTATGGCTACACCTTC. Its protein product is CSVEQDYYGYTF.

For this clonotype: At one boundary the junction diverges from the germline segment, which might be a read error. This chain connects TRBV7-7 to TRBJ2-2; tentatively, D is TRBD2 (5 bases). The CDR3 consists of 17 residues. Germline V CDR1 and CDR2: SSHAT, FNYEAQ (reference sequence). CDR3 DNA: TGTGCTAGCAGCTTAGGGAGCTCCGGACGGGACACCGGGGAGCTGTTTTTT. It specifies CASSLGSSGRDTGELFF.

J is TRBJ2-7 and V is TRBV28; no clear D. V was cut by 10 bases and J by 2 bases, with 18 bases left in between. The CDR3 runs to 14 residues. Per the germline V gene, CDR1 is MDHEN and CDR2 is SYDVKM. CDR3 region: CATLGGEDPYEQYF. CDR3 coding DNA: TGTGCCACCTTGGGCGGCGAAGACCCCTACGAGCAGTACTTC.

This clonotype was seen at least ten times. The V call is TRBV4-1, the J call TRBJ1-5; 10 positions agree with TRBD1. CDR1 MGHRA and CDR2 YSYEKL come from the germline V gene. V shed 3 bases and J 5 bases; nucleotides not matched to a gene: 7. The CDR3 spans 16 residues. DNA for the CDR3: TGCGCCAGCAGCCACGGGACAGGGGAGGGTCATCAGCCCCAGCATTTT. This translates into CASSHGTGEGHQPQHF.

This clonotype was picked up a small number of times. The chain employs TRBV10-3 and TRBJ1-1, with D unresolved. Per germline, CDR1 ENHRY and CDR2 SYGVKD. The V end lost 4 bases, the J end lost 1 base, and 7 bases lay between the germline ends. The CDR3 loop spans 13 amino acids. This CDR3 reads CAISVAENTEAFF. Here the CDR3 DNA reads TGTGCCATCAGTGTAGCCGAGAACACTGAAGCTTTCTTT.

This clonotype was recorded at least ten times. The rearrangement joins TRBV20-1 to TRBJ2-5; D is perhaps TRBD1 or TRBD2 (6 bases each). Germline CDR1 reads DFQATT; CDR2 reads SNEGSKA (reference sequence). V was trimmed by 3 bases and J by 5 bases, leaving 13 bases between them. This CDR3 has 13 residues. CDR3 in DNA: TGCAGTGCTAGCGGGAGTAGGGGGGAGACCCAGTACTTC. As protein: CSASGSRGETQYF.

V and J are TRBV19 and TRBJ2-1; no definite D call. The length of the CDR3 is 14 residues. The germline V and J ends were trimmed by 5 bases and 0 bases, with 8 bases remaining between them. Germline CDR1 reads LNHDA; CDR2 reads SQIVND (reference sequence). The CDR3 DNA sequence: TGTGCCAGTAGTTGGGAAAGCTCCTACAATGAGCAGTTCTTC. Its translation: CASSWESSYNEQFF. The variable domain in full, completed from reference TRBV19 and TRBJ2-1, reads DGGITQSPKYLFRKEGQNVTLSCEQNLNHDAMYWYRQDPGQGLRLIYYSQIVNDFQKGDIAEGYSVSREKKESFPLTVTSAQKNPTAFYLCASSWESSYNEQFFGPGTRLTVL.

This clonotype occurred a few times. The J gene is TRBJ1-1, the V gene TRBV4-1; 7 bases match TRBD1. After removal of 1 base from V and 5 bases from J, the junction contained 7 bases not matched to a gene. The CDR3 runs 15 residues. CDR1 and CDR2 (germline): MGHRA, YSYEKL. CDR3 coding DNA: TGCGCCAGCAGCCAAGCGACAGGGACCTTTACTGAAGCTTTCTTT. Residues: CASSQATGTFTEAFF.

This clonotype appeared a few times. This sequence joins TRBV7-2 and TRBJ2-2; possible D gene TRBD1, 6 bases. The CDR3 runs 15 residues. Trimming stripped 4 bases from V and 6 bases from J, with 15 bases between. Germline values: CDR1 SGHTA, CDR2 FQGNSA. CDR3 in amino acids: CASSYEQGVAGELFF. In DNA form, the CDR3 reads TGTGCCAGCAGCTATGAACAGGGAGTGGCCGGGGAGCTGTTTTTT.

DNA for the CDR3: TGTGCCATCACCTCGGGACGGGACACTGAAGCTTTCTTT. Amino acids: CAITSGRDTEAFF. The chain couples TRBV10-3 to TRBJ1-1; a possible D gene is TRBD1 (5 bases). The CDR3 length is 13 residues. V lost 7 bases, J lost 3 bases, and 12 bases lay in between. The germline V gene encodes CDR1 ENHRY and CDR2 SYGVKD.

The rearrangement joins TRBV20-1 to TRBJ2-5, with 12 nucleotides matching TRBD1. The CDR3 runs 15 residues. The germline gives CDR1 DFQATT, CDR2 SNEGSKA (reference sequence). V lost 4 bases and J lost 4; bases outside the gene matches: 7. The CDR3 sequence: CSATPGTGGSETQYF. CDR3 sequence (DNA): TGCAGTGCTACTCCCGGGACAGGGGGCTCAGAGACCCAGTACTTC.

This rearrangement joins TRBV28 to TRBJ1-1; D not certain. Trimming cost V 6 bases and J 11 bases, with 19 bases left between them. The CDR3 consists of 13 residues. The germline V gene has CDR1 MDHEN and CDR2 SYDVKM. The CDR3 spells CASSKTDVLGAFF. As DNA, the CDR3 is TGTGCCAGCAGCAAAACGGACGTCTTGGGGGCTTTCTTT.

On this clonotype: One end of the junction does not line up with germline, which may come from a read error. CDR3 in amino acids: CASSQDAVVFEAVF. DNA of the CDR3: TGTGCCAGCAGCCAAGATGCTGTCGTTTTTGAAGCGGTCTTT. The chain couples TRBV14 to TRBJ1-1; D remains unclear. CDR3 size: 14 residues. Germline V lookup: CDR1 SGHDN, CDR2 FVKESK.